The source of this T cell receptor (beta chain) is a study of blood T cell repertoires in COVID-19. Germline V gene data show CDR1 as SGHNT and CDR2 as YENEEA. The CDR3 runs 15 residues. Trimming cost V 5 bases and J 7 bases; bases outside gene matches: 8. Repertoires were generated with immunoSEQ multiplex PCR, while TCRdb's copy carries only in-frame clones and drops some. The sample consists of roughly 300,000 clones, around 87% of them appearing once. The source of this sequence is a woman in her forties or fifties who had recovered from COVID-19. Sequencing was performed on peripheral blood. This rearrangement joins TRBV11-3 to TRBJ2-2; 9 bases are a match to TRBD1. CDR3 amino acids: CASSPGQGRDGELFF. The CDR3 nucleotides are TGTGCCAGCAGCCCGGGACAGGGACGGGACGGGGAGCTGTTTTTT.